This record looks at one T cell receptor (beta chain) sequence and its context. Its binding antigen is unknown. No much larger clonotype is one base removed from it; base qualities were not supplied. This specimen comes from a study of cytomegalovirus exposure and HLA in healthy donors (dated by TCRdb to 2015 to 2018). Regarding the complete study: An earlier analysis of roughly 500 of the donors reported approximately 290 Gb of sequence data and 100 million to 130 million unique TCR beta sequences from approximately 180 million T cells. Rather than drawing on any new phenotypic data, the later analysis identified candidate immune exposures from TCR beta sequences and the way those sequences occurred across donors. The study profiled the T cell repertoires of approximately 700 subjects by immunosequencing and related them to cytomegalovirus serostatus. HLA typing covered class I and class II loci at four-digit resolution. Typing coverage differed by locus: A, B, C, DRB1 and DQB1 were typed in roughly 620-630 donors, DQA1 in about 500, DPA1 in around 610, and DPB1 in 450 to 490. The study combined high-throughput TCR immunosequencing, statistical association of individual TCRs with disease status, and machine learning to predict cytomegalovirus infection status. In a later genetic analysis, genome-wide SNP genotypes for about three fifths of the roughly 670 donors were used, and that subset was treated as a discovery cohort. A later analysis re-analyzed previously published TCR beta repertoires from 660 or so donors and added high-resolution HLA genotyping to study TCR occurrence patterns. Donor age, sex, ethnicity and CMV serostatus were compiled alongside the repertoire data. All discovery cohort repertoires had been generated on a single sequencing platform. Besides the first cohort of 500 to 700 subjects, a separate validation cohort made up of roughly 120 different subjects was used. The genetic ancestry cluster associated with self-reported Caucasian donors included around 76% of the 300 to 400 genotyped donors. The study aimed to test whether signatures of past pathogen exposure could be identified by cataloging public T cell receptors. To decide whether each TCR beta V gene segment behaved as functional or pseudogenic, an earlier analysis of 587 of the donors relied on high-throughput TCR beta sequencing. Roughly 320 gigabases of sequencing data and approximately 91 million unique TCR sequences made up an early release that covered approximately 620 HLA-typed donors. Because of strong linkage in the cohort, four or five DR-DQ haplotypes were treated as single units for association and clustering. Among some 400 genotyped donors of the cohort, an average of about 240,000 unique TCR beta nucleotide sequences were sequenced per donor, roughly 20% of them non-productive. General study outcomes and caveats: Cytomegalovirus status was reported to be diagnosed by the classifier with high specificity and sensitivity in both the original and validation cohorts. A later analysis associated about 18,000 TCR beta sequences with specific HLA alleles at a false discovery rate of 0.05. In a later analysis, HLA-associated TCR beta chains were found to be more clonally expanded and to have lower generation probabilities than equally common non-associated chains. When HLA alleles, especially DR and DQ, strongly co-occurred, attributing TCR associations to individual alleles was difficult. A group of highly shared sequence variants was considered likely to be a technical artifact of the sequencing pipeline. Presence/absence analyses assumed roughly uniform sequencing depth across donors, an assumption that may not hold. V-gene and J-gene trimming of TCR beta chains was associated with a missense DCLRE1C variant in a later genetic analysis, and the association was replicated in an independent cohort. Because some donors lacked HLA typing at each locus, the association tests relied only on the typed subset. Linkage disequilibrium might explain the correlated functional status among segregating V segments, but an unknown experimental factor could not be excluded. For the cohort, immune exposure information was limited to CMV serostatus. A later analysis found that TCR association rates varied across HLA loci, with DRB1 alleles showing the most associated TCRs and HLA-C alleles the fewest. Some IMGT-functional V segments, including TRBV6-2 and TRBV6-3, could not be told apart with the 87-base-pair reads, so those segments were excluded. According to a later genetic analysis, donors in an Asian-associated ancestry cluster had fewer N-insertions in productive TCRs than the approximately 650-donor mean. Across donors, most TCR sequences were observed very rarely, whereas some public TCRs were present in many individuals. The authors suggested that the approach could potentially be generalized to other disease states and immunological phenotypes. In vitro tests confirmed that three of the cytomegalovirus-associated TCR beta chains recognize cytomegalovirus antigens. Several of the top co-occurrence clusters appeared to be linked to parvovirus B19, influenza, CMV and Epstein-Barr virus, according to a later analysis. Because counts were too low, 15 or so rarely observed V segments, including chromosome 9 orphons, were excluded from the earlier analysis of several hundred of the donors. A total of 150 to 200 TCR beta chains were listed by the study as associated with cytomegalovirus. An earlier analysis of several hundred of the donors showed that most TCR beta V segments appeared in productive rearrangements either about 87% or about 30% of the time, which broadly matched IMGT annotations. The cohort was sequenced for TCR beta chains only, and without alpha or paired-chain data the features that could be detected were limited. A later analysis found that most CMV-associated TCR beta chains appeared HLA-restricted, with HLA associations seemingly driven largely by CMV exposure. A further reported finding was that TCR beta sequences accurately predicted the HLA-A and HLA-B alleles for most subjects in the first cohort.

Reading from cysteine to phenylalanine, the CDR3 counts 14 amino acids. Of all the DNA, just the CDR3 is kept, 42 bases in frame from base 1. From the germline V gene, CDR1 is MNHEY and CDR2 is SVGAGI. Trimming takes 0 bases off V and 6 bases off J; junction bases not matched to a gene: 3. The cohort comprised hundreds of healthy bone marrow donors. Cohort members were all nominally healthy when sampled, although unrecorded immune exposures were likely present. The donor was CMV seropositive and belonged to the group of 250 to 350 seropositive cohort members. Every donor gave a peripheral blood sample, and the peripheral blood mononuclear cells from that sample were used for TCR beta sequencing. Genomic DNA extraction from the blood cell samples was performed with the Qiagen DNeasy Blood Extraction Kit. The library was built by means of the immunoSEQ multiplex PCR assay. For the multiplex PCR, a mixture combining 60 forward primers for TCR Vbeta segments and 13 reverse primers for TCR Jbeta segments was used. The CDR3 region of rearranged TCR beta genes was amplified from genomic DNA with a multiplex PCR assay. On the Illumina HiSeq System, the amplified TCR beta libraries were sequenced as 87-base-pair reads. In the source study's methods: A later analysis counted some 80 million unique TCR beta chains across the 550 to 700 repertoires, and 9.5 million to 11 million of these chains were shared by at least two donors. A nearest-neighbor algorithm error-corrected the raw reads and collapsed the reads into unique sequences, merging closely related sequences to remove PCR and sequencing errors. CDR3 sequences were aligned to IMGT reference sequences to assign V, D and J gene segments. For a sequence to be retained, a match of at least six nucleotides to both a V gene segment and a J gene segment was required. A rearrangement counted as productive if the CDR3 had no stop codons and remained in frame with V and J, and every other rearrangement counted as non-productive. CDR3 was defined according to IMGT convention as the region running from the second conserved V-encoded cysteine to the conserved J-encoded phenylalanine. The earlier analysis of about 590 of the donors excluded sequences that lacked an unambiguous match to a single V gene segment. An earlier analysis of a few hundred of the donors called V segments functional above 56.7% productive rearrangements and segregating when the between-donor standard deviation exceeded 5%. A statistical classification framework was developed to diagnose cytomegalovirus status using the catalog of TCR beta chain sequences. In a later analysis, TCR nucleotide sequences were compared against IMGT/GENE-DB human TR gene sequences so that V and J genes could be assigned. In a later analysis, CDR3 sequences and most-parsimonious VDJ recombination scenarios were assigned using the TCRdist pipeline. In a later analysis, each TCR beta chain was defined by its CDR3 amino acid sequence together with its V-gene family, and reads lacking a unique V-gene family were excluded. A later analysis removed 592 highly shared, low-generation-probability nucleotide sequences to deal with suspected cross-contamination and a sequencing artifact. For each public chain, a later analysis derived a clonal expansion index from normalized ranks of inferred template counts within each repertoire. Generation probabilities in a later analysis came from a VDJ recombination model fitted to out-of-frame rearrangements, and those results were checked against IGoR. In a later analysis, TCR-TCR, TCR-HLA and TCR-CMV co-occurrence was scored with hypergeometric tests, and a repertoire-size bias correction was applied to TCR pairs. False discovery rates were estimated in a later analysis by permuting HLA or CMV assignments 20 times. In a later analysis, co-occurring TCRs were grouped using DBSCAN, and TCRdist sequence similarity was added for clustering within HLA-allele-positive subsets. Repertoires with fewer than 30,000 or more than 120,000 public chains, plus five repertoires with anomalous nucleotide sharing, were excluded from co-occurrence clustering. The immuneACCESS repertoire file appears here via TCRdb, limited to in-frame rearrangements. These files lack a portion of the clones; in checked studies, under half of the deficit traces to unresolved V genes, and the cause of the others is not known. That table gives V, J and clone size, and the DNA gave D and trimming. The sample table shows approximately 120,000 clones, and about four fifths are seen once. Roughly an eighth of the sample comes from the top ten.

Recombination linked TRBV6-5 to TRBJ2-3; 7 bases in the middle match TRBD1. The sequencing sample was made of PBMCs. The sequence was collected from a woman aged 55-75 years in good health and CMV-seropositive. DNA sequence: TGTGCCAGCAGTTACTCGGGCAGGGGGGATACGCAGTATTTT. Translation gives CASSYSGRGDTQYF.